The entry below describes one T cell receptor beta chain. The antigen it recognizes is unknown. Base qualities are missing; no much larger clone stands one base away. The sample originates from a study of blood T cell repertoires in COVID-19 (TCRdb year 2020). The study in broad terms: The collaborator samples originated in the United States, Italy and Spain and spanned the acute and convalescent phases of COVID-19. The prospective study material was composed of cDNA or gDNA derived from T cells, B-cell-depleted T cells, or PBMCs. Where HLA class I and class II types were available, the types were taken from metadata supplied by the sample provider, not from assay-based typing. Deeply sampled blood TCRbeta repertoires from subjects exposed to, actively infected with, or recovered from COVID-19 were included in the dataset. The repertoires were released in a freely available public database intended as a resource for research on the immune response to SARS-CoV-2. A de-identified subject ID, COVID-19 status, age in years and sex were almost always included in the sample metadata. The samples were drawn from the first 160 participants of the ongoing ImmuneRACE study and from more than 1,000 subjects provided by 6 global collaborators.

The collaborating institutions used their own protocols to collect whole blood in K2EDTA tubes. For TCRbeta analysis, collaborators shipped samples as frozen whole blood, isolated PBMCs, or DNA extracted from either of those sample types. The immunoSEQ Assay, a bias-controlled multiplex PCR, was used to amplify TCRbeta CDR3 regions from genomic DNA. Processing in the source paper ran as follows. Within the assay, amplification of reference gene primers was used to estimate how many nucleated cells each sample contained. To quantify the absolute abundance of each unique TCRbeta CDR3 rearrangement, sequence reads were collapsed and filtered. Productive Simpson clonality was computed per sample as the square root of Simpson's diversity index over productive rearrangements. The immuneACCESS repertoire file appears here via TCRdb, limited to in-frame rearrangements. These files lack a portion of the clones; in checked studies, under half of the deficit traces to unresolved V genes, and the cause of the others is not known. The V and J calls and clone size are taken from that table; D and trimming were inferred from the DNA. The sample table contains about 33,000 clones; only one count was recorded for about 91% of them. The top ten hold around 6.5% of the sample.

Here V drops 2 bases and J drops 5 bases, and the junction holds 4 bases not matched to any gene. Measured from the cysteine to the phenylalanine, the CDR3 is 16 residues long. Solely the CDR3 DNA is kept, with 48 bases framed from the first base. CDR1 and CDR2 are read off the germline V gene as MNHNS and SASEGT. Overall study results and their limits: Clinical and demographic metadata were provided uncurated, with the amount varying by source and participant.

The V gene is TRBV6-1 and the J gene is TRBJ2-2, and 11 junction bases match TRBD2. Sequencing was performed on peripheral blood. The clonotype comes from a human donor in a cohort sampled during active COVID-19. The CDR3 reads as follows: CASSERLAGSTGELFF. The DNA is as follows: TGTGCCAGCAGTGAAAGACTAGCGGGGAGTACCGGGGAGCTGTTTTTT.